This passage covers 8 T cell receptor beta chains from one sample sequenced in a study of T-cell reconstitution after alpha-beta-depleted transplantation in children. The authors prepared the TCRbeta library with unique molecular identifiers. TCRdb analysed the PCR reads with MiXCR anew, one entry per CDR3 protein. Altogether some 300,000 distinct CDR3 sequences are present, about a tenth being singletons, with the ten largest covering 2% to 3%. Sequencing used PBMCs from the stem cell graft donor, obtained from the stem cell graft. Source of these receptors: a human donor who donated a stem cell graft to a child with acute lymphoblastic leukemia.

The rearrangement uses TRBV7-2 and TRBJ1-1, with TRBD1 identical over 9 bases. CDR1 is SGHTA and CDR2 is FQGNSA in the germline V gene. The trim removed 3 bases at V and 3 bases at J, leaving 5 bases unmatched. The length of the CDR3 is 15 residues. CDR3 sequence: CASSFLQGADTEAFF. In DNA, the CDR3 is TGTGCCAGCAGCTTCTTACAGGGGGCGGACACTGAAGCTTTCTTT.

This clonotype was recorded at least ten times. Compared with germline, one end of the junction differs, possibly owing to a read error. This sequence joins TRBV20-1 and TRBJ2-1; possibly TRBD1 or TRBD2 for D (5 bases each). The CDR3 consists of 14 residues. Germline CDR1 reads DFQATT; CDR2 reads SNEGSKA (reference sequence). The CDR3 nucleotides are TGCAGTGCCAGAGGGCAGGGCTCCTACAATGAGCAGTTCTTC. Amino acids: CSARGQGSYNEQFF.

This clonotype was seen a few times. The chain has TRBV28 and TRBJ1-2; D is unclear. Germline CDR1 is MDHEN and CDR2 is SYDVKM. This CDR3 has 13 amino acids. Trimming stripped 5 bases from V and 2 bases from J, with 9 bases between. The CDR3 protein is CASSAAANYGYTF. The CDR3 DNA reads as TGTGCCAGCAGTGCGGCAGCCAACTATGGCTACACCTTC.

The chain recombines TRBV7-9 with TRBJ2-1, with 11 bases fitting TRBD2. The germline V gene has CDR1 SEHNR and CDR2 FQNEAQ (reference sequence). The junction had 5 bases not matched to a gene; V was cut back by 3 bases and J by 1 base. This CDR3 spans 17 amino acids. CDR3 loop: CASSLRTSGLSYNEQFF. For the CDR3, the DNA is TGTGCCAGCAGCTTGAGGACTAGCGGGTTGTCCTACAATGAGCAGTTCTTC.

This clonotype appeared many times. The chain couples TRBV28 to TRBJ2-7; 10 bases are shared with TRBD2. CDR3 length: 14 amino acids. The germline V gene encodes CDR1 MDHEN and CDR2 SYDVKM. With 6 bases clipped from V and 4 bases from J, the junction kept 6 bases outside the gene matches. CDR3 in DNA: TGTGCCAGCAGCGACGGTAGCGGGAGGTACGAGCAGTACTTC. This translates into CASSDGSGRYEQYF.

The J gene is TRBJ2-7, the V gene TRBV12-3 or TRBV12-4, with 9 bases aligning to TRBD1. The CDR3 totals 18 residues. The ends lost 11 bases at V and 1 base at J; junction bases unmatched: 21. The DNA of the CDR3 is TGTGCCTTCTGTTTATGGGGACAGGGTATTGAATCATCCTACGAGCAGTACTTC. Translating gives CAFCLWGQGIESSYEQYF.

This clonotype showed up just a few times. The V and J genes are TRBV20-1 and TRBJ2-1; D possibly corresponds to TRBD2 (6 bases). V was trimmed by 0 bases and J by 3 bases, leaving 9 bases between them. Germline assignment: CDR1 DFQATT and CDR2 SNEGSKA (reference sequence). The CDR3 spans 14 residues. The CDR3 DNA reads TGCAGTGCTAGAGAGCGGCGGGACTACAATGAGCAGTTCTTC. Amino acid sequence: CSARERRDYNEQFF.

There are a few counts of this clonotype. The genes are TRBV4-1 and TRBJ1-1, with 11 bases lining up with TRBD1. V lost 4 bases to trimming and J lost 5 bases; unmatched junction nucleotides: 9. Germline V gene data show CDR1 as MGHRA and CDR2 as YSYEKL. This CDR3 spans 16 amino acids. For the CDR3, the DNA is TGCGCCAGCAGCCTGGGTCCGGGACAGGGGGGGACTGAAGCTTTCTTT. Translating gives CASSLGPGQGGTEAFF.